These 8 T cell receptor beta chains share one sample of origin, sequenced in a study of response to subunit inactivated influenza vaccine. MiXCR was run by TCRdb on the RT-PCR reads, yielding one entry per CDR3 protein. The sample carries 150,000 to 200,000 distinct CDR3 sequences, approximately 12% recorded once. These data also featured in a second study, about T cells expressing NK-cell markers. That paper adds: 5'RACE template switching with UMIs produced the TCR beta cDNA.

The input for sequencing was CD8+ T cells sorted from PBMCs, taken 12 days after vaccination. Every receptor here comes from a man aged 45 to 65 who received an inactivated influenza vaccine.

This clonotype appeared many times. The rearrangement joins TRBV7-2 to TRBJ1-2; D is perhaps TRBD1 (6 bases). V dropped 4 bases and J dropped 2 bases, with 11 bases sitting between them. Germline V gene data show CDR1 as SGHTA and CDR2 as FQGNSA. The CDR3 has 14 residues. Here the CDR3 reads CASSYMGANYGYTF. The CDR3, as DNA: TGTGCCAGCAGCTACATGGGGGCCAACTATGGCTACACCTTC. The full variable domain, its missing parts supplied by reference TRBV7-2 and TRBJ1-2, is GAGVSQSPSNKVTEKGKDVELRCDPISGHTALYWYRQSLGQGLEFLIYFQGNSAPDKSGLPSDRFSAERTGGSVSTLTIQRTQQEDSAVYLCASSYMGANYGYTFGSGTRLTVV.

This clonotype came up many times. The rearrangement uses TRBV20-1 and TRBJ2-7, with a weak D call TRBD2 (6 bases). Trimming shortened V by 0 bases and J by 3 bases, and 9 bases separated the two germline ends. The CDR3 spans 13 residues. Germline V gene sequence: CDR1 DFQATT, CDR2 SNEGSKA (reference sequence). CDR3 in DNA: TGCAGTGCTAGAGACCCGACTAGCTACGAGCAGTACTTC. Its protein product is CSARDPTSYEQYF.

Ten or more counts support this clonotype. This chain uses TRBV10-3 with TRBJ2-5; weak D call: TRBD1 (5 bases). Germline-derived CDR1 and CDR2 are ENHRY and SYGVKD. The V end lost 3 bases, the J end lost 4 bases, and 12 bases lay between the germline ends. The CDR3 length is 14 residues. The chain's CDR3 is CAISEDSLRETQYF. The DNA for the CDR3 is TGTGCCATCAGTGAAGACAGTCTGCGAGAGACCCAGTACTTC.

This clonotype was found many times. The J gene is TRBJ2-3, the V gene TRBV10-3; D possibly corresponds to TRBD2 (6 bases). V was trimmed by 3 bases and J by 3 bases, leaving 10 bases between them. The germline V gene has CDR1 ENHRY and CDR2 SYGVKD. The CDR3 is made up of 14 amino acids. CDR3 sequence (DNA): TGTGCCATCAGTGATCCCGGGGGAACAGATACGCAGTATTTT. Translating it yields CAISDPGGTDTQYF.

This clonotype was picked up a small number of times. The genes are TRBV4-2 and TRBJ1-6; D may be TRBD1 (5 bases). CDR1 is LGHNA, CDR2 YNFKEQ, per germline. V was shortened by 2 bases and J by 4 bases, with 12 bases between the two germline ends. This CDR3 is built from 16 residues. The CDR3 here is CASSQMTENYNSPLHF. The CDR3 region has the DNA TGTGCCAGCAGCCAAATGACAGAGAATTATAATTCACCCCTCCACTTT.

The chain employs TRBV12-3 or TRBV12-4 and TRBJ1-2; no reliable D call. The CDR3 is 16 residues long. Deletions cut 6 bases from V and 0 bases from J, with 17 bases between. The CDR3 is CASSSRNDGANYGYTF. The DNA of the CDR3 is TGTGCCAGCAGCTCTCGGAACGATGGAGCTAACTATGGCTACACCTTC.

This clonotype was counted only a few times. CDR3 loop: CASSWRGQMHETQYF. CDR3 in DNA: TGCGCCAGCAGCTGGAGGGGGCAGATGCATGAGACCCAGTACTTC. This rearrangement joins TRBV5-1 to TRBJ2-5, with a tentative D call TRBD1 (7 bases). The CDR3 totals 15 residues. CDR1 and CDR2 from the germline V gene are SGHRS and YFSETQ. V was cut by 3 bases and J by 5 bases, with 17 bases left in between. The variable domain in full, completed from reference TRBV5-1 and TRBJ2-5, reads KAGVTQTPRYLIKTRGQQVTLSCSPISGHRSVSWYQQTPGQGLQFLFEYFSETQRNKGNFPGRFSGRQFSNSRSEMNVSTLELGDSALYLCASSWRGQMHETQYFGPGTRLLVL.

Here the CDR3 reads CASSQTGGGGMVNTEAFF. The DNA for the CDR3 is TGCGCCAGCAGCCAAACGGGAGGGGGCGGAATGGTGAACACTGAAGCTTTCTTT. V and J are TRBV4-3 and TRBJ1-1, with 7 positions matching TRBD1. CDR1 LGHNA and CDR2 YSLEER come from the germline V gene. Trimming took 2 bases from V and 0 from J; bases not matched to a gene: 12. The length of the CDR3 is 18 residues.